Described below is a single TCR beta chain sequence and its context. Using its own MiXCR run on the 5' RACE reads, TCRdb lists one record per CDR3 protein. The table has fewer than 650,000 distinct CDR3 sequences, approximately 9.6% seen once. The sample is drawn from a study of identical twins. The germline gives CDR1 MNHNS, CDR2 SASEGT. This CDR3 spans 14 amino acids. V lost 9 bases to trimming and J lost 7 bases; unmatched junction nucleotides: 14. The data were also submitted as part of a second study, on yellow fever vaccine responses in identical twins.

The clonotype was recovered from a young woman in good health. The V call is TRBV6-1, the J call TRBJ2-7; 8 bases agree with TRBD1. Specimen: PBMCs. CDR3 sequence (DNA): TGTGCCAGTTCCCCAGGCAGGGGGCTAGGGGAGCAGTACTTC. Amino acids: CASSPGRGLGEQYF.